One and the same sample provided the 10 T cell receptor beta chains below, sequenced in a study of blood T cell repertoires in COVID-19. Method: immunoSEQ multiplex PCR; TCRdb's copy keeps in-frame clones and lacks some. The sample carries approximately 290,000 clones, 70% to 90% recorded once. Sequenced sample: PBMCs or T cells enriched from blood (not recorded which). The source is a woman in her twenties or thirties who had recovered from COVID-19.

The chain links TRBV6-1 to TRBJ1-1, with 9 bases lining up with TRBD1. The germline CDR1 and CDR2 sequences are MNHNS and SASEGT. This CDR3 spans 15 amino acids. Trimming at V came to 2 bases and at J to 10 bases, leaving 11 bases not matched to a gene. DNA of the CDR3: TGTGCCAGCAGTGAACCGGGACAGGGAGGTGCGGGAGCTTTCTTT. It encodes CASSEPGQGGAGAFF.

The chain has TRBV4-1 and TRBJ2-7; 9 bases match TRBD1. Germline trimming cut 1 base from V and 6 bases from J; bases unmatched to any gene: 7. Germline V gene sequence: CDR1 MGHRA, CDR2 YSYEKL. CDR3 length equals 15 residues. CDR3 protein: CASSQGPLTGGEQYF. In DNA form, the CDR3 reads TGCGCCAGCAGCCAAGGGCCTCTGACAGGGGGCGAGCAGTACTTC.

The chain combines TRBV18 with TRBJ2-1, with 10 bases lining up with TRBD2. Germline V lookup: CDR1 KGHSH, CDR2 LQKENI. V shed 3 bases and J 8 bases; nucleotides not matched to a gene: 1. CDR3 length: 13 amino acids. CDR3 coding DNA: TGTGCCAGCTCACCCGGGACTAGCGATGAGCAGTTCTTC. Translated: CASSPGTSDEQFF.

The chain employs TRBV30 and TRBJ2-2, with no clear D. The CDR3 covers 14 residues. The V gene's germline CDR1 is GTSNPN and CDR2 SVGIG (reference sequence). V was trimmed by 2 bases and J by 6 bases, leaving 13 bases between them. The CDR3: CAWSRGAAAGELFF. The CDR3 DNA is TGTGCCTGGAGTAGAGGAGCCGCGGCCGGGGAGCTGTTTTTT. The entire variable domain, with the rest obtained from reference TRBV30 and TRBJ2-2, is as follows: SQTIHQWPATLVQPVGSPLSLECTVEGTSNPNLYWYRQAAGRGLQLLFYSVGIGQISSEVPQNLSASRPQDRQFILSSKKLLLSDSGFYLCAWSRGAAAGELFFGEGSRLTVL.

This chain uses TRBV28 with TRBJ2-3, with 9 bases lining up with TRBD2. V shed 8 bases, J shed 7 bases, and the junction held 13 bases outside the gene matches. Germline CDR1 MDHEN, CDR2 SYDVKM. This CDR3 has 15 amino acids. The CDR3 is CASVRGSGSVNTQYF. CDR3 nucleotides: TGTGCCAGCGTCCGTGGTAGCGGGAGCGTGAATACGCAGTATTTT.

This clone has just one count. CDR3 loop: CASTSEQGPSYGYTF. The CDR3 nucleotides read TGTGCCAGCACATCAGAACAGGGGCCCAGCTATGGCTACACCTTC. The rearrangement uses TRBV25-1 and TRBJ1-2; 7 bases line up with TRBD1. Germline trimming cut 7 bases from V and 4 bases from J; bases unmatched to any gene: 12. The CDR3 totals 15 residues. Germline-derived CDR1 and CDR2 are MGHDK and SYGVNS.

The chain uses TRBV19 and TRBJ1-4; the match to TRBD1 covers 10 bases. This CDR3 contains 15 residues. Germline CDR1 reads LNHDA; CDR2 reads SQIVND (reference sequence). V lost 4 bases to trimming and J lost 7 bases; unmatched junction nucleotides: 6. CDR3 sequence reads: CASSTDRDRGEKLFF. The CDR3 nucleotides read TGTGCCAGTAGTACAGACCGGGACAGGGGTGAAAAACTGTTTTTT. Using reference TRBV19 and TRBJ1-4 for the parts outside the CDR3, the full variable domain is DGGITQSPKYLFRKEGQNVTLSCEQNLNHDAMYWYRQDPGQGLRLIYYSQIVNDFQKGDIAEGYSVSREKKESFPLTVTSAQKNPTAFYLCASSTDRDRGEKLFFGSGTQLSVL.

The chain carries TRBV12-3 or TRBV12-4 and TRBJ1-2; D not resolved. This CDR3 has 12 amino acids. Trimming took off 0 bases at V and 12 bases at J, with 11 bases between the two ends. The CDR3 DNA reads TGTGCCAGCAGTTTAGCAGTTGGCGGCCACACCTTC. Translating it yields CASSLAVGGHTF.

The J gene is TRBJ1-1, the V gene TRBV25-1; D remains ambiguous. The germline V and J ends were trimmed by 3 bases and 4 bases, with 9 bases remaining between them. The CDR3 totals 13 residues. Germline V CDR1 and CDR2: MGHDK, SYGVNS. The CDR3 nucleotides read TGTGCCAGCAGTGAGATAGGAGGCACTGAAGCTTTCTTT. It yields the protein CASSEIGGTEAFF.

V usage is TRBV9 and J usage is TRBJ1-2, with 9 positions matching TRBD1. CDR3 size: 18 residues. In germline, CDR1 is SGDLS, CDR2 YYNGEE. Losses at the gene ends were 0 bases for V and 8 bases for J; bases not matched to a gene: 17. CDR3 DNA: TGTGCCAGCAGCGTAGTAGCCCCCTGGGGACAGGGAATTGAGGGCTACACCTTC. The encoded protein is CASSVVAPWGQGIEGYTF.